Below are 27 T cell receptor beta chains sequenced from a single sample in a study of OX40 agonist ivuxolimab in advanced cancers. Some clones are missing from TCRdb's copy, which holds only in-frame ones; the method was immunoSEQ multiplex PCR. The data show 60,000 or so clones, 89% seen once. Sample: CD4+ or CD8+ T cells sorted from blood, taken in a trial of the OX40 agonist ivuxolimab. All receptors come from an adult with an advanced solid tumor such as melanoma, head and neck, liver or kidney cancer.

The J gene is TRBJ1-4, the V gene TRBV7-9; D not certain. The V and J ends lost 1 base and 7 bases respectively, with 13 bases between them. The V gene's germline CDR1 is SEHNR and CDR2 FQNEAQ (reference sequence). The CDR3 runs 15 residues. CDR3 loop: CASSLGWEMSEKLFF. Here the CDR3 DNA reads TGTGCCAGCAGCTTAGGATGGGAGATGTCTGAAAAACTGTTTTTT.

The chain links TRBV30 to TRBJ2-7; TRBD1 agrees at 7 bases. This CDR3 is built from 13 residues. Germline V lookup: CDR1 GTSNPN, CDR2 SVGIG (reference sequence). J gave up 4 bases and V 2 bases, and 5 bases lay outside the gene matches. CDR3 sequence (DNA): TGTGCCTGGAGTCACGGGACAGAGTACGAGCAGTACTTC. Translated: CAWSHGTEYEQYF.

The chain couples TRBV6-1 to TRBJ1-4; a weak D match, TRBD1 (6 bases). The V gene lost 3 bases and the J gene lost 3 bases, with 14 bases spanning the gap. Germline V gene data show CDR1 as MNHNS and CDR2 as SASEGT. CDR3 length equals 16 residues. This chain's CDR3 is CASSDSGGSPNEKLFF. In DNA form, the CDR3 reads TGTGCCAGCAGTGATTCGGGGGGCAGCCCTAATGAAAAACTGTTTTTT.

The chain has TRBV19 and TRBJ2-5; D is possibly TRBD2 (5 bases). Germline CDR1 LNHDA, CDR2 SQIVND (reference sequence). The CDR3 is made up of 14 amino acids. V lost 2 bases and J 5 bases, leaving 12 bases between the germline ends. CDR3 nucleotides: TGTGCCAGTAGTATAATCCACTCGGGGGAGACCCAGTACTTC. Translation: CASSIIHSGETQYF. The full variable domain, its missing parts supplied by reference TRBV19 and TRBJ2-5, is DGGITQSPKYLFRKEGQNVTLSCEQNLNHDAMYWYRQDPGQGLRLIYYSQIVNDFQKGDIAEGYSVSREKKESFPLTVTSAQKNPTAFYLCASSIIHSGETQYFGPGTRLLVL.

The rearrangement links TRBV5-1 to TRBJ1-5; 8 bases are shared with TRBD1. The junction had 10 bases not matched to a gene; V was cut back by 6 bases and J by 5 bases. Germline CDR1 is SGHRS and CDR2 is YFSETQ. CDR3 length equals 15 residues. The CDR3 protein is CASTHQGASHQPQHF. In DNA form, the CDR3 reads TGCGCCAGCACCCACCAGGGGGCCTCCCATCAGCCCCAGCATTTT.

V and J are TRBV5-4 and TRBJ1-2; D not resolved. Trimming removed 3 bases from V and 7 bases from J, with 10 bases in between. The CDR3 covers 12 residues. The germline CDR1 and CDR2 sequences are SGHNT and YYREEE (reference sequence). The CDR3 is CASSSEDPGYTF. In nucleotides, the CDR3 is TGTGCCAGCAGCTCGGAGGACCCTGGCTACACCTTC.

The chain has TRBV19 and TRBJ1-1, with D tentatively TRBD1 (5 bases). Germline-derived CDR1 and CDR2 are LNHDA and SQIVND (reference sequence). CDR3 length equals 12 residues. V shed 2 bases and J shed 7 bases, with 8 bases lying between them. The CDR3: CASSIIGVEAFF. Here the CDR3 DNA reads TGTGCCAGTAGTATAATAGGGGTTGAAGCTTTCTTT.

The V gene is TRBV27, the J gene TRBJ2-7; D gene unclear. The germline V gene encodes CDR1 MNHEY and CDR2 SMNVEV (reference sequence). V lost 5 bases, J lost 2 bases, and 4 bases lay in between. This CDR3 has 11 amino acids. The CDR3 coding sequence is TGTGCCAGCAGTGATGCCTACGAGCAGTACTTC. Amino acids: CASSDAYEQYF.

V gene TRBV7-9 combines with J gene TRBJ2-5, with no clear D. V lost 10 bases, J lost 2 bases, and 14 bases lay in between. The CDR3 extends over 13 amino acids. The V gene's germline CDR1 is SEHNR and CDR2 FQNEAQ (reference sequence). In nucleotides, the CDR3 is TGTGCCACCGTCCGGGCTGAACAAGAGACCCAGTACTTC. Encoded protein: CATVRAEQETQYF.

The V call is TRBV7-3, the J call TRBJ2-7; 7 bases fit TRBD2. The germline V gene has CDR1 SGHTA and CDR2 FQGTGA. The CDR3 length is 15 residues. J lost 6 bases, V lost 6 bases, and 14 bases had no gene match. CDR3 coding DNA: TGTGCCAGCAGTCCAAACGGGGAGAAGCGGGGCGAGCAGTACTTC. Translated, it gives CASSPNGEKRGEQYF.

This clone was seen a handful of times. CDR3 protein: CASSYTGGSTDTQYF. The CDR3 region has the DNA TGTGCCAGCAGTTATACAGGGGGGAGCACAGATACGCAGTATTTT. The chain has TRBV6-5 and TRBJ2-3, with 8 bases matching TRBD1. Per germline, CDR1 MNHEY and CDR2 SVGAGI. V shed 3 bases, J shed 0 bases, and the junction held 2 bases outside the gene matches. The CDR3 totals 15 residues.

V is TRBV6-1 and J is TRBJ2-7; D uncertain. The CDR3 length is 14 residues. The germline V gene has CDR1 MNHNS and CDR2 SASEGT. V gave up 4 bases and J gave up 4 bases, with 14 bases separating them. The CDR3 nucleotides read TGTGCCAGCAGTGTAGGCCCAACTCAATACGAGCAGTACTTC. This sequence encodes CASSVGPTQYEQYF.

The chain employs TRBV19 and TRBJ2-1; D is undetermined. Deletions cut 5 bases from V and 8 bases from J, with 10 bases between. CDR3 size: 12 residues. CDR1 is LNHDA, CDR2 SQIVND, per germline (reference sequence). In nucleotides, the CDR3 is TGTGCCAGTAGTCCCGAAGGCGATGAGCAGTTCTTC. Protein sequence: CASSPEGDEQFF. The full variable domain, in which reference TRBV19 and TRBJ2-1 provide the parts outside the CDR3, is DGGITQSPKYLFRKEGQNVTLSCEQNLNHDAMYWYRQDPGQGLRLIYYSQIVNDFQKGDIAEGYSVSREKKESFPLTVTSAQKNPTAFYLCASSPEGDEQFFGPGTRLTVL.

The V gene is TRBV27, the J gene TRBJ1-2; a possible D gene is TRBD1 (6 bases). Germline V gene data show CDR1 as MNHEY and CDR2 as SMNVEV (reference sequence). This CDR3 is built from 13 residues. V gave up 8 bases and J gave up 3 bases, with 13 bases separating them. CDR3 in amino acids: CASGTWTDYGYTF. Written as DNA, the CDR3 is TGTGCCAGCGGGACATGGACTGACTATGGCTACACCTTC.

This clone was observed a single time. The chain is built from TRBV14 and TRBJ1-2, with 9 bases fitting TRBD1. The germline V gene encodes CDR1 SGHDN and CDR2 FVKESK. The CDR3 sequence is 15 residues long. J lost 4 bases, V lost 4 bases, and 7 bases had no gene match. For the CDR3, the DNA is TGTGCCAGCAGCCGCTGGGACAGGGAAATCTATGGCTACACCTTC. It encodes CASSRWDREIYGYTF.

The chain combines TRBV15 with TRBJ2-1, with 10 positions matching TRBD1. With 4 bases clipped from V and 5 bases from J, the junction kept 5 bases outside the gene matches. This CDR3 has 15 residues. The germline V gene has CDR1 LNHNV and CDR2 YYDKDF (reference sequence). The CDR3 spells CATSTRDRGHNEQFF. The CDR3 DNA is TGTGCCACCAGCACAAGGGACAGGGGCCACAATGAGCAGTTCTTC. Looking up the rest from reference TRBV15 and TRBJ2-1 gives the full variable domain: DAMVIQNPRYQVTQFGKPVTLSCSQTLNHNVMYWYQQKSSQAPKLLFHYYDKDFNNEADTPDNFQSRRPNTSFCFLDIRSPGLGDTAMYLCATSTRDRGHNEQFFGPGTRLTVL.

The CDR3 protein is CASSNVAGGLLSQYF. CDR3 DNA sequence: TGTGCCAGCAGCAACGTGGCGGGGGGCCTCTTGTCCCAGTACTTC. This sequence joins TRBV21-1 and TRBJ2-5; the DNA was not compared with TRBD2, the D call given in the table. TRBV21-1 corresponds to a pseudogene. This CDR3 is built from 15 residues.

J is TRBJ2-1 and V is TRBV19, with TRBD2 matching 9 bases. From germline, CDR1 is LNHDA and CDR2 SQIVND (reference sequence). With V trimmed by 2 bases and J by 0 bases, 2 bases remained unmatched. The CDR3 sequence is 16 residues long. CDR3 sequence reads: CASSILAGSSYNEQFF. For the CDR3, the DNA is TGTGCCAGTAGTATACTAGCGGGGAGCTCCTACAATGAGCAGTTCTTC.

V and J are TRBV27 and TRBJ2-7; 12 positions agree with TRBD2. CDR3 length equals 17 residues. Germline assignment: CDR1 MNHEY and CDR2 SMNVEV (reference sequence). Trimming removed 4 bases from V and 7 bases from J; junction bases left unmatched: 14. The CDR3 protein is CASSSNTGLAGIGEQYF. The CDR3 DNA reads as TGTGCCAGCAGTTCTAACACCGGACTAGCGGGAATTGGGGAGCAGTACTTC.

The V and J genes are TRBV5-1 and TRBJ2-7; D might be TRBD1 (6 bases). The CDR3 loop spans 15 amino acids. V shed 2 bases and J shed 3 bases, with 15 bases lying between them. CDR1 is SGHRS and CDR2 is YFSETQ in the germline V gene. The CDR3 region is CASSLGQSEVYEQYF. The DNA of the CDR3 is TGCGCCAGCAGCTTAGGACAGTCGGAGGTCTACGAGCAGTACTTC. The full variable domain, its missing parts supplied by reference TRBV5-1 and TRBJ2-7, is KAGVTQTPRYLIKTRGQQVTLSCSPISGHRSVSWYQQTPGQGLQFLFEYFSETQRNKGNFPGRFSGRQFSNSRSEMNVSTLELGDSALYLCASSLGQSEVYEQYFGPGTRLTVT.

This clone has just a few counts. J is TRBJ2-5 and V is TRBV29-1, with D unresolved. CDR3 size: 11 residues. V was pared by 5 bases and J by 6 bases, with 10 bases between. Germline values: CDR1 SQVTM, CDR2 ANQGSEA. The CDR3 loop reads CSVPGGKTQYF. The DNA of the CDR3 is TGCAGCGTTCCGGGCGGCAAGACCCAGTACTTC.

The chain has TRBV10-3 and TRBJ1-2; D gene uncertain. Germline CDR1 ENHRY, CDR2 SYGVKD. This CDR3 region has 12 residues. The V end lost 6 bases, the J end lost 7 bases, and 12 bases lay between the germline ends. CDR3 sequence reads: CAIRKGEGGYTF. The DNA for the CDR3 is TGTGCCATCAGAAAGGGTGAGGGTGGCTACACCTTC.

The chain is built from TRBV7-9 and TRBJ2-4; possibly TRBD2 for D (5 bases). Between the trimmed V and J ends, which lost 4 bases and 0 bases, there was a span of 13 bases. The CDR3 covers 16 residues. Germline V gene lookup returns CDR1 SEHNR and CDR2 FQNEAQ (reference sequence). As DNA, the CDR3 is TGTGCCAGCAGCTCGAGGGAGCCTTTAGCCAAAAACATTCAGTACTTC. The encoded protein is CASSSREPLAKNIQYF.

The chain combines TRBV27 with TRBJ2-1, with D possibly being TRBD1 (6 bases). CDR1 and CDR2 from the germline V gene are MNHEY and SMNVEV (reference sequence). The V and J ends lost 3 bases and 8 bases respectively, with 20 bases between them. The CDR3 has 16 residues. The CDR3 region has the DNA TGTGCCAGCAGTTTGTACTTGGACCCGGCAGGGGATGAGCAGTTCTTC. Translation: CASSLYLDPAGDEQFF.

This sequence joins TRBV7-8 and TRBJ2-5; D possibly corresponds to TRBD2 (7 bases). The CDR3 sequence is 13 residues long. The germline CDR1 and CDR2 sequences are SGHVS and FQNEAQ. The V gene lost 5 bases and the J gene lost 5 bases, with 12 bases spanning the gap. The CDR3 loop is CASSIRGAETQYF. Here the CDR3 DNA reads TGTGCCAGCAGCATTCGGGGGGCGGAGACCCAGTACTTC.

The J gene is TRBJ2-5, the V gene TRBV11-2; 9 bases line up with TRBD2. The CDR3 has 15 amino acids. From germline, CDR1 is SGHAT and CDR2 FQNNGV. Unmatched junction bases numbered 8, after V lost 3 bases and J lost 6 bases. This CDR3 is CASSLVLAGDQTQYF. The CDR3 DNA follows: TGTGCCAGCAGCTTGGTATTAGCGGGGGATCAGACCCAGTACTTC.

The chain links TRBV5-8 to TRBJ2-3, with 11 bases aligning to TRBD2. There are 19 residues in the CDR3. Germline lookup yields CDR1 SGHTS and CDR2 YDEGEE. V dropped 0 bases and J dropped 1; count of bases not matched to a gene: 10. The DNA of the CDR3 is TGTGCCAGCAGCTTGGTTCTAGCGGGAGGATTCGGGGGCACAGATACGCAGTATTTT. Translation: CASSLVLAGGFGGTDTQYF.